This TCR beta chain emerged from a study of T-cell reconstitution after alpha-beta-depleted transplantation in children. Whole-study findings and limits: Most T-cell counts and diversity one year after the transplant came from T cells that were newly produced. At day 60, the high TCRbeta diversity found in some patients originated from recipient T cells and thymic progenitors that had survived. There were reportedly several hundred expanded graft clones from which alpha-beta T cells came about two months after transplant.

The germline V gene encodes CDR1 LNHNV and CDR2 YYDKDF (reference sequence). The CDR3 length is 14 residues. V lost 1 base and J lost 9; bases outside the gene matches: 4. Details on this clonotype: The antigen is not known.

Using unique molecular identifiers, the investigators prepared the TCRbeta library. TCRdb analysed the PCR reads with MiXCR anew, one entry per CDR3 protein. The sample yields about a million distinct CDR3 sequences, roughly 29% seen once. This sequence originates from a boy under two years old who had a stem cell transplant for SCID, so the T cells may come from the graft donor. V is TRBV15 and J is TRBJ2-1; TRBD1 agrees at 9 bases. The sample consisted of PBMCs, mostly from graft donor cells, taken 360 days after TCRalphabeta/CD19-depleted stem cell transplant. The CDR3 sequence is CATSRGGQGGEQFF. The CDR3 DNA follows: TGTGCCACCAGCAGAGGGGGACAGGGTGGTGAGCAGTTCTTC.